In its sample, the clone carrying this T cell receptor beta chain was seen a few times. No antigen is known for it. MiXCR was run by TCRdb on the 5' RACE reads, yielding one entry per CDR3 protein. The sample records roughly 500,000 distinct CDR3 sequences, roughly 21% being singletons. This entry is derived from a study of T-cell memory formation after mild COVID-19. Overall study results and limits: Whether second-wave clones peaking at day 37 were SARS-CoV-2 specific went unconfirmed.

CDR1 is SEHNR and CDR2 is FQNEAQ in the germline V gene (reference sequence). The CDR3 is 15 residues long. The V gene lost 1 base and the J gene lost 6 bases, with 12 bases spanning the gap. This rearrangement joins TRBV7-9 to TRBJ1-4; TRBD1 is a possible D gene (5 bases). Sample: PBMCs or a T cell subset sorted from them (not recorded which). The TCR was taken from an adult woman who had mild COVID-19 (a few samples of this study predate the infection). Cell type and time point are not known. The CDR3: CASSLGGGLHEKLFF. DNA for the CDR3: TGTGCCAGCAGCTTAGGTGGGGGATTACATGAAAAACTGTTTTTT.